Below, one T cell receptor (beta chain) is given with its context. The method was immunoSEQ multiplex PCR; TCRdb's version includes in-frame clones alone and lacks a portion of them. The table shows roughly 2.2 million clones, with 93% occurring only once. Naive CD4+ cells were CD45RA-selected; the remaining cells were memory. V was trimmed by 5 bases and J by 6 bases, leaving 19 bases between them. The CDR3 runs 15 residues. Per germline, CDR1 MNHEY and CDR2 SMNVEV (reference sequence). This record comes from a study of shared clonotypes between healthy human individuals. This TCR derives from a man aged 18 to 30 in good health. Some clones in this sample may be carry-over from other donors' samples. The sample was naive CD4+ T cells from PBMCs. Subset meaning: CD45RA+ positively selected. V gene TRBV27 combines with J gene TRBJ1-1, with a weak D call TRBD1 (6 bases). Written as DNA, the CDR3 is TGTGCCAGCAGTCCCCGGACAGCCAGGGGCGCTGAAGCTTTCTTT. Its protein product is CASSPRTARGAEAFF.